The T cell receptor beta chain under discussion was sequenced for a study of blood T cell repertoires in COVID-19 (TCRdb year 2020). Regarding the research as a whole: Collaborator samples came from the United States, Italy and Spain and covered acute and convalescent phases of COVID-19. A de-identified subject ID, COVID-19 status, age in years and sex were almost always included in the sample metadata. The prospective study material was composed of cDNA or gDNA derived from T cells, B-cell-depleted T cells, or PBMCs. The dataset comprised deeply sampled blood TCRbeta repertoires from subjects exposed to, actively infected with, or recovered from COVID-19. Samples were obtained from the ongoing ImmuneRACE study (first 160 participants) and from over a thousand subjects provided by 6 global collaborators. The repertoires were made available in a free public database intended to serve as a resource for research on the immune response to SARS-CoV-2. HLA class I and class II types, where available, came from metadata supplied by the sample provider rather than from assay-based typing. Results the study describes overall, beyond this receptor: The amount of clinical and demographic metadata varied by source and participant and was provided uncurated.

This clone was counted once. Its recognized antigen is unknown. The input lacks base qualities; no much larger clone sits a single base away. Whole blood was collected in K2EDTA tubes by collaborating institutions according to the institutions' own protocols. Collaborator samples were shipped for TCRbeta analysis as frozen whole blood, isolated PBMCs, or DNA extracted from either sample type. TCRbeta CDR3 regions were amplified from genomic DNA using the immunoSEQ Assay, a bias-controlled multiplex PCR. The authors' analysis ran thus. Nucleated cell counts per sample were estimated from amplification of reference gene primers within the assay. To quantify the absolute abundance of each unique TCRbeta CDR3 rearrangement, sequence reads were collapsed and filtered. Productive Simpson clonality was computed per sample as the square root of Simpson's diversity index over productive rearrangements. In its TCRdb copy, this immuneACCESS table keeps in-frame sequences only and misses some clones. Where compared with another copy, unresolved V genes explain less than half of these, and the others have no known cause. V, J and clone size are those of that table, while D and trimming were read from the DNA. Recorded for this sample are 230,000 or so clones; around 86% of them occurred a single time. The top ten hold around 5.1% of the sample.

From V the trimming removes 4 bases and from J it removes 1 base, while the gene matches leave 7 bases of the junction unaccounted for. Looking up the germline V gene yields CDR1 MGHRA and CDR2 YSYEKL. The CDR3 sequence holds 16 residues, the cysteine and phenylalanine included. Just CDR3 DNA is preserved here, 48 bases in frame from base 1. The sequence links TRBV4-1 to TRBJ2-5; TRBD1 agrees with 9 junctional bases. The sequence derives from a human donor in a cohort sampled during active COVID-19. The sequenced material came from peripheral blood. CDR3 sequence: CASSPQGQGFQETQYF. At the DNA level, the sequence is TGCGCCAGCAGCCCACAAGGACAGGGGTTCCAAGAGACCCAGTACTTC.